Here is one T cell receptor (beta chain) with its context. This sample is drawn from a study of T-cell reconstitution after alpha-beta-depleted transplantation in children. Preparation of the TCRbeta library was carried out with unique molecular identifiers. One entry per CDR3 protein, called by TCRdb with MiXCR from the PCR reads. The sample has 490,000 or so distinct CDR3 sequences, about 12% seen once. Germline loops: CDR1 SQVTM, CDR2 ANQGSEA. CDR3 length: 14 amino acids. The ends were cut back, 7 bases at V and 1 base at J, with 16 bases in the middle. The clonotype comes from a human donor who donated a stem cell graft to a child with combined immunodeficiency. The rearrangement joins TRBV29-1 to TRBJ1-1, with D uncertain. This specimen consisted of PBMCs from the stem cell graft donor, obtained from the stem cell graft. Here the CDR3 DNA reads TGCAGCGCCACCTTGGCCATTCAGAACACTGAAGCTTTCTTT. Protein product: CSATLAIQNTEAFF.